The rows below give T cell receptor beta chains drawn from one sample of a study of blood T cell repertoires in COVID-19. Profiled with immunoSEQ multiplex PCR; TCRdb holds only in-frame clones, not every one. The sample lists roughly 500,000 clones, approximately 90% occurring once. Input material: PBMCs or T cells enriched from blood (not recorded which). These receptor sequences come from a woman in her 40s who had recovered from COVID-19. The CDR3 runs from the conserved cysteine through the conserved F or W. Each record gives: J gene, V gene, clone size, D gene, CDR3 protein, CDR3 DNA. A D gene is named only where the DNA matches it firmly. The listing skips clone size in some rows; elsewhere it reads once, few, many or a size class.

j_gene: TRBJ2-3; v_gene: TRBV24-1; abundance: -; d_gene: -; CDR3aa: CATSDLRRGGTDTQYF; CDR3nt: TGTGCCACCAGTGATTTGCGCAGGGGAGGCACAGATACGCAGTATTTT
j_gene: TRBJ2-5; v_gene: TRBV27; abundance: -; d_gene: TRBD1; CDR3aa: CAGSLGTGGETQYF; CDR3nt: TGTGCCGGCAGTCTTGGGACAGGGGGTGAGACCCAGTACTTC
j_gene: TRBJ2-3; v_gene: TRBV25-1; abundance: -; d_gene: -; CDR3aa: CASSEGLSPSDTQYF; CDR3nt: TGTGCCAGCAGTGAGGGACTTTCGCCGTCAGATACGCAGTATTTT
j_gene: TRBJ1-6; v_gene: TRBV25-1; abundance: few; d_gene: -; CDR3aa: CAARGGRGSPLHF; CDR3nt: TGTGCCGCCCGGGGGGGGCGAGGTTCACCCCTCCACTTT
j_gene: TRBJ1-2; v_gene: TRBV19; abundance: -; d_gene: TRBD1; CDR3aa: CASRFGQGAGYTF; CDR3nt: TGTGCCAGTAGATTCGGTCAGGGGGCTGGCTACACCTTC
j_gene: TRBJ1-6; v_gene: TRBV6-6; abundance: -; d_gene: -; CDR3aa: CASILGSSYNSPLHF; CDR3nt: TGTGCCAGCATTCTAGGCAGCTCCTATAATTCACCCCTCCACTTT
j_gene: TRBJ2-3; v_gene: TRBV10-1; abundance: few; d_gene: -; CDR3aa: CASSESYTRSTDTQYF; CDR3nt: TGCGCCAGCAGTGAGTCTTACACCCGATCCACAGATACGCAGTATTTT
j_gene: TRBJ1-2; v_gene: TRBV19; abundance: -; d_gene: TRBD1; CDR3aa: CASTGTGESNYGYTF; CDR3nt: TGTGCCAGTACCGGGACAGGGGAGTCTAACTATGGCTACACCTTC
j_gene: TRBJ2-3; v_gene: TRBV2; abundance: -; d_gene: TRBD2; CDR3aa: CASSQNRAGVRTDTQYF; CDR3nt: TGTGCCAGCAGCCAAAATAGGGCGGGAGTGAGAACAGATACGCAGTATTTT
j_gene: TRBJ1-2; v_gene: TRBV18; abundance: -; d_gene: -; CDR3aa: CASSPPPGGYGYTF; CDR3nt: TGTGCCAGCTCACCCCCACCCGGGGGCTATGGCTACACCTTC
j_gene: TRBJ1-1; v_gene: TRBV11-2; abundance: -; d_gene: -; CDR3aa: CASSYEPTGNTEAFF; CDR3nt: TGTGCCAGCAGCTACGAACCGACAGGGAACACTGAAGCTTTCTTT
j_gene: TRBJ2-1; v_gene: TRBV10-2; abundance: -; d_gene: -; CDR3aa: CASSDLDSPEQFF; CDR3nt: TGCGCCAGCAGTGATTTGGACTCTCCAGAGCAGTTCTTC
j_gene: TRBJ1-5; v_gene: TRBV5-4; abundance: -; d_gene: -; CDR3aa: CASTRDRNQPQHF; CDR3nt: TGTGCCAGCACCCGAGACAGAAATCAGCCCCAGCATTTT
j_gene: TRBJ2-1; v_gene: TRBV6-5; abundance: -; d_gene: TRBD1; CDR3aa: CASSYGTGAYNEQFF; CDR3nt: TGTGCCAGCAGTTACGGGACAGGTGCCTACAATGAGCAGTTCTTC
j_gene: TRBJ1-2; v_gene: TRBV29-1; abundance: -; d_gene: TRBD1; CDR3aa: CSVKGTGANYGYTF; CDR3nt: TGCAGCGTCAAAGGGACAGGGGCTAACTATGGCTACACCTTC
j_gene: TRBJ1-4; v_gene: TRBV9; abundance: -; d_gene: -; CDR3aa: CASSVATGRGGEKLFF; CDR3nt: TGTGCCAGCAGCGTAGCTACGGGGAGGGGAGGGGAAAAACTGTTTTTT
j_gene: TRBJ2-7; v_gene: TRBV4-3; abundance: -; d_gene: -; CDR3aa: CASSQGLSKAYEQYF; CDR3nt: TGCGCCAGCAGCCAAGGACTTTCCAAGGCCTACGAGCAGTACTTC
j_gene: TRBJ2-7; v_gene: TRBV7-9; abundance: -; d_gene: TRBD2; CDR3aa: CASSKQGTSGSNEQYF; CDR3nt: TGTGCCAGCAGCAAGCAAGGGACTAGCGGATCTAACGAGCAGTACTTC
j_gene: TRBJ1-6; v_gene: TRBV3-1/TRBV3-2; abundance: few; d_gene: -; CDR3aa: CASSADSGARGSPLHF; CDR3nt: TGTGCCAGCAGCGCGGATTCAGGGGCAAGGGGTTCACCCCTCCACTTT
j_gene: TRBJ2-1; v_gene: TRBV11-3; abundance: -; d_gene: -; CDR3aa: CASSFSGANEQFF; CDR3nt: TGTGCCAGCAGCTTCAGCGGCGCCAATGAGCAGTTCTTC
j_gene: TRBJ2-7; v_gene: TRBV27; abundance: -; d_gene: TRBD1; CDR3aa: CASSLSTGGLVEQYF; CDR3nt: TGTGCCAGCAGTTTATCGACAGGGGGTTTGGTTGAGCAGTACTTC
j_gene: TRBJ1-5; v_gene: TRBV19; abundance: once; d_gene: -; CDR3aa: CASSMPPQQVPNQPQHF; CDR3nt: TGTGCCAGTAGTATGCCTCCACAGCAGGTCCCCAATCAGCCCCAGCATTTT
j_gene: TRBJ2-2; v_gene: TRBV7-7; abundance: -; d_gene: -; CDR3aa: CASSLATVTGELFF; CDR3nt: TGTGCCAGCAGCTTAGCGACAGTCACCGGGGAGCTGTTTTTT
j_gene: TRBJ1-1; v_gene: TRBV6-1; abundance: -; d_gene: -; CDR3aa: CASSEEWGGDTEAFF; CDR3nt: TGTGCCAGCAGTGAAGAATGGGGAGGGGACACTGAAGCTTTCTTT
j_gene: TRBJ2-4; v_gene: TRBV5-1; abundance: -; d_gene: TRBD1; CDR3aa: CASSPGQGLAKNIQYF; CDR3nt: TGCGCCAGCAGCCCCGGACAGGGGTTAGCCAAAAACATTCAGTACTTC
j_gene: TRBJ2-1; v_gene: TRBV9; abundance: -; d_gene: -; CDR3aa: CASSESDNEQFF; CDR3nt: TGTGCCAGCAGCGAGAGTGACAATGAGCAGTTCTTC
j_gene: TRBJ2-1; v_gene: TRBV6-2/TRBV6-3; abundance: -; d_gene: TRBD2; CDR3aa: CASSYWASGGNEQFF; CDR3nt: TGTGCCAGCAGTTATTGGGCTAGCGGGGGCAATGAGCAGTTCTTC
j_gene: TRBJ2-1; v_gene: TRBV12-3/TRBV12-4; abundance: -; d_gene: -; CDR3aa: CASSRTENEQFF; CDR3nt: TGTGCCAGCAGCCGCACAGAGAATGAGCAGTTCTTC
j_gene: TRBJ2-3; v_gene: TRBV9; abundance: -; d_gene: -; CDR3aa: CASSVDPQREGGTDTQYF; CDR3nt: TGTGCCAGCAGCGTAGACCCCCAGCGGGAAGGGGGAACAGATACGCAGTATTTT
j_gene: TRBJ2-2; v_gene: TRBV5-1; abundance: -; d_gene: -; CDR3aa: CASKQGTSNTGELFF; CDR3nt: TGCGCCAGCAAACAGGGGACTTCGAACACCGGGGAGCTGTTTTTT
j_gene: TRBJ1-5; v_gene: TRBV19; abundance: -; d_gene: -; CDR3aa: CASDQQGNDQPQHF; CDR3nt: TGTGCCAGTGATCAACAGGGAAACGATCAGCCCCAGCATTTT
j_gene: TRBJ1-2; v_gene: TRBV12-3/TRBV12-4; abundance: -; d_gene: -; CDR3aa: CASSLSARDGYTF; CDR3nt: TGTGCCAGCAGTTTAAGTGCCAGGGATGGCTACACCTTC
j_gene: TRBJ1-5; v_gene: TRBV19; abundance: -; d_gene: -; CDR3aa: CASSTWGVGNQPQHF; CDR3nt: TGTGCCAGTAGCACCTGGGGGGTCGGCAATCAGCCCCAGCATTTT
j_gene: TRBJ2-7; v_gene: TRBV11-2; abundance: -; d_gene: -; CDR3aa: CASSLAPPGREGNYEQYF; CDR3nt: TGTGCCAGCAGCTTAGCCCCACCGGGGCGGGAAGGGAACTACGAGCAGTACTTC
j_gene: TRBJ1-1; v_gene: TRBV3-1/TRBV3-2; abundance: -; d_gene: -; CDR3aa: CASRDISSTEAFF; CDR3nt: TGTGCCAGCCGGGACATCTCGAGCACTGAAGCTTTCTTT
j_gene: TRBJ2-3; v_gene: TRBV11-2; abundance: -; d_gene: -; CDR3aa: CASSLEWTDTDTQYF; CDR3nt: TGTGCCAGCAGCTTAGAGTGGACAGACACAGATACGCAGTATTTT
j_gene: TRBJ2-7; v_gene: TRBV7-2; abundance: once; d_gene: TRBD1; CDR3aa: CASSPRVAGGYEQYF; CDR3nt: TGTGCCAGCAGCCCACGTGTGGCAGGGGGATACGAGCAGTACTTC
j_gene: TRBJ2-7; v_gene: TRBV6-5; abundance: -; d_gene: TRBD2; CDR3aa: CASRSGTSVSYEQYF; CDR3nt: TGTGCCAGCAGGTCTGGGACTAGCGTATCCTACGAGCAGTACTTC
j_gene: TRBJ2-3; v_gene: TRBV4-3; abundance: -; d_gene: -; CDR3aa: CASSQAGVHTQYF; CDR3nt: TGCGCCAGCAGCCAAGCGGGGGTTCATACGCAGTATTTT
j_gene: TRBJ2-1; v_gene: TRBV10-3; abundance: -; d_gene: TRBD2; CDR3aa: CAISESGSGSSYNEQFF; CDR3nt: TGTGCCATCAGTGAGTCGGGTAGCGGGAGCTCCTACAATGAGCAGTTCTTC
j_gene: TRBJ2-2; v_gene: TRBV30; abundance: few; d_gene: -; CDR3aa: CAWTNLGGTGELFF; CDR3nt: TGTGCCTGGACAAATCTAGGTGGAACCGGGGAGCTGTTTTTT
j_gene: TRBJ2-1; v_gene: TRBV27; abundance: -; d_gene: -; CDR3aa: CASSLVAETYNEQFF; CDR3nt: TGTGCCAGCAGTTTAGTAGCGGAAACCTACAATGAGCAGTTCTTC
j_gene: TRBJ2-7; v_gene: TRBV6-5; abundance: -; d_gene: TRBD1; CDR3aa: CASRGQGTYEQYF; CDR3nt: TGTGCCAGCAGGGGACAGGGAACCTACGAGCAGTACTTC
j_gene: TRBJ1-5; v_gene: TRBV19; abundance: -; d_gene: TRBD1; CDR3aa: CASSTGTASNQPQHF; CDR3nt: TGTGCCAGTAGTACCGGGACAGCTAGCAATCAGCCCCAGCATTTT
j_gene: TRBJ1-5; v_gene: TRBV23-1; abundance: few; d_gene: TRBD1; CDR3aa: CASSDKDRGRDQPQHF; CDR3nt: TGCGCCAGCAGCGATAAGGACAGGGGACGCGATCAGCCCCAGCATTTT
j_gene: TRBJ1-2; v_gene: TRBV6-5; abundance: -; d_gene: -; CDR3aa: CASQSTGPYGYTF; CDR3nt: TGTGCCAGCCAATCGACAGGTCCCTATGGCTACACCTTC
j_gene: TRBJ2-3; v_gene: TRBV28; abundance: -; d_gene: TRBD2; CDR3aa: CASSLWTSGRVPDTQYF; CDR3nt: TGTGCCAGCAGTTTATGGACTAGCGGGAGGGTCCCAGATACGCAGTATTTT
j_gene: TRBJ1-2; v_gene: TRBV5-4; abundance: -; d_gene: TRBD1; CDR3aa: CASREGQGLNYGYTF; CDR3nt: TGTGCCAGCAGGGAGGGACAGGGCCTTAACTATGGCTACACCTTC
j_gene: TRBJ1-2; v_gene: TRBV30; abundance: -; d_gene: -; CDR3aa: CAWSYSHYGYTF; CDR3nt: TGTGCCTGGAGTTACAGCCACTATGGCTACACCTTC
j_gene: TRBJ1-2; v_gene: TRBV18; abundance: -; d_gene: TRBD1; CDR3aa: CASSPDRGEVGGYTF; CDR3nt: TGTGCCAGCTCACCCGACAGGGGTGAGGTGGGCGGCTACACCTTC
j_gene: TRBJ2-7; v_gene: TRBV7-2; abundance: -; d_gene: TRBD2; CDR3aa: CASSRTSGSYEQYF; CDR3nt: TGTGCCAGCAGCCGGACTAGCGGATCCTACGAGCAGTACTTC
j_gene: TRBJ1-6; v_gene: TRBV3-1/TRBV3-2; abundance: -; d_gene: -; CDR3aa: CASSQDSRGRPARNSPLHF; CDR3nt: TGTGCCAGCAGCCAAGATTCTCGGGGGAGGCCCGCGCGGAATTCACCCCTCCACTTT
j_gene: TRBJ2-7; v_gene: TRBV15; abundance: -; d_gene: TRBD2; CDR3aa: CATSRDRAGGSNEQYF; CDR3nt: TGTGCCACCAGCAGAGATCGAGCGGGAGGATCAAACGAGCAGTACTTC
j_gene: TRBJ2-7; v_gene: TRBV4-3; abundance: -; d_gene: TRBD2; CDR3aa: CASSQDLGTRGSYEQYF; CDR3nt: TGCGCCAGCAGCCAAGATTTGGGGACGCGGGGGTCCTACGAGCAGTACTTC
j_gene: TRBJ1-6; v_gene: TRBV2; abundance: -; d_gene: -; CDR3aa: CASSVGQGDSPLHF; CDR3nt: TGTGCCAGCAGTGTGGGGCAGGGTGATTCACCCCTCCACTTT
j_gene: TRBJ2-1; v_gene: TRBV6-2/TRBV6-3; abundance: -; d_gene: -; CDR3aa: CASSYSSRPLNEQFF; CDR3nt: TGTGCCAGCAGTTACTCGAGTCGCCCCCTCAATGAGCAGTTCTTC
j_gene: TRBJ1-2; v_gene: TRBV3-1/TRBV3-2; abundance: -; d_gene: TRBD1; CDR3aa: CASSRGQPHGYTF; CDR3nt: TGTGCCAGCAGCCGGGGACAGCCCCATGGCTACACCTTC